This TCR beta chain came from a study of T cells in Graves' hyperthyroidism and ophthalmopathy. General study points: Before onset, by a median of around six months, the model predicted ophthalmopathy.

This clonotype was recorded at least ten times. Its antigen remains unknown. The germline gives CDR1 KGHSH, CDR2 LQKENI. The length of the CDR3 is 14 residues. The V and J ends lost 3 bases and 6 bases, in that order; junction bases with no gene match: 7. Amplified regions were TCR beta CDR3 sequences from RNA transcripts. During a first-round RT-PCR of the TCR CDR3, the HTBI primer set was used. One entry per CDR3 protein, called by TCRdb with MiXCR from the multiplex PCR reads. The sample holds around 500,000 distinct CDR3 sequences, 22% seen once. With duration under 3 months, ophthalmopathy was active: Clinical Activity Score at least 3, NOSPECS at least 4.

The chain has TRBV18 and TRBJ2-7; 8 bases align to TRBD2. This TCR came from a woman in her seventies with Graves' ophthalmopathy. The sequenced sample consisted of blood. CDR3 nucleotide sequence: TGTGCCAGCTCACCTGGAGCGGGAGTCGGCGAGCAGTACTTC. It yields the protein CASSPGAGVGEQYF.